This T cell receptor (beta chain) derives from a study of T cells in Graves' hyperthyroidism and ophthalmopathy. Study background: Sampling of peripheral blood happened at initial diagnosis, prior to any treatment.

Findings and limits, study-wide: In blood, most of the thyroid clonotypes expanded above 0.001 were also present.

Using RNA transcripts as the source, TCR beta CDR3 regions were amplified. The TCR CDR3 first-round RT-PCR relied on the HTBI primer set. A single record per CDR3 protein comes from TCRdb applying MiXCR to the multiplex PCR reads. The profile shows 550,000 to 650,000 distinct CDR3 sequences, approximately 15% of them singletons. This clonotype has a handful of counts. What it recognizes is unknown. Per the germline V gene, CDR1 is SGHKS and CDR2 is YYEKEE (reference sequence). The CDR3 extends over 15 amino acids. V lost 4 bases to trimming and J lost 4 bases, with 14 bases between them. Investigators excluded patients with uncontrolled infection, other autoimmune disease, pregnancy or lactation. The PBMCs had their origin in roughly 10 ml of fresh peripheral blood.

The TCR originated in a woman aged 30 to 39 with Graves' hyperthyroidism that later progressed to Graves' ophthalmopathy. This sequence joins TRBV5-5 and TRBJ2-2; D is ambiguous. The sample comprised blood. The CDR3 DNA is TGTGCCAGCAGCCAGGAAATGCCCCCCACCGGGGAGCTGTTTTTT. It encodes CASSQEMPPTGELFF.